The clone carrying this TCR beta chain came up a few times. Tregs were sorted as CD4+CD25+CD127-/low cells. Constant-region reverse primers amplified full-length variable regions, followed by semi-nested Nested Universal Primer A PCR. TCRdb reanalysed the 5' RACE reads using MiXCR and keeps one entry per CDR3 protein. Of roughly 7,400 distinct CDR3 sequences in the sample, about three quarters were seen once. The ends lost 4 bases at V and 1 base at J; junction bases unmatched: 13. This CDR3 is 19 amino acids long. Sequenced sample: tumor-infiltrating Tregs sorted from the breast tumor. J is TRBJ2-4 and V is TRBV12-3 or TRBV12-4, with 10 bases fitting TRBD2. The source of this sequence is a female donor with breast cancer. The CDR3 sequence: CASSSVGAGGPSAKNIQYF. The CDR3 bases are TGTGCCAGCAGTTCCGTTGGAGCGGGAGGGCCGTCGGCCAAAAACATTCAGTACTTC.